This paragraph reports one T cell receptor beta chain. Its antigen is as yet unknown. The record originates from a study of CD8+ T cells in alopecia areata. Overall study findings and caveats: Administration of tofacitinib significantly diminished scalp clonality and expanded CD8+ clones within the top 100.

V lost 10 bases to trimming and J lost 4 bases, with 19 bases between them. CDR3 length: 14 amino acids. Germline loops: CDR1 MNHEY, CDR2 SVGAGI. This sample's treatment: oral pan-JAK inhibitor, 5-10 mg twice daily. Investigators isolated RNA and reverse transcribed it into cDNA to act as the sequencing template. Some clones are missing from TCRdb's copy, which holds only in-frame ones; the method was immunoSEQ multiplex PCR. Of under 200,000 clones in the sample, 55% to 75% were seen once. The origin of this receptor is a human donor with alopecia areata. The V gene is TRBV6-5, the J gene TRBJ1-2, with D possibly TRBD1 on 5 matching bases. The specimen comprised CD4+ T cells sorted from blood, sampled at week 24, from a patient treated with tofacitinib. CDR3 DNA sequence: TGTGCCACCCATTTCGGGGGAGTAGGCTATGGCTACACCTTC. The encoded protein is CATHFGGVGYGYTF.